The 27 T cell receptor beta chains given below trace back to one sample, sequenced in a study of identical twins. TCRdb re-derived calls from the 5' RACE reads in MiXCR, one entry per CDR3 protein. The repertoire has roughly 720,000 distinct CDR3 sequences, 15% to 20% of them found once; the top ten carry around 13%. These data were also filed under a second study, of T cells expressing NK-cell markers.

Sequenced material: PBMCs. Receptors were obtained from a woman aged 18 to 35 in good health.

This clonotype appeared many times. V gene TRBV12-3 or TRBV12-4 combines with J gene TRBJ2-3; D not resolved. This CDR3 has 15 amino acids. The ends were cut back, 9 bases at V and 5 bases at J, with 21 bases in the middle. The CDR3 region has the DNA TGTGCCAGTCATGGGCCTGAGTACGGAAGAGATACGCAGTATTTT. It codes for CASHGPEYGRDTQYF.

This clonotype was seen many times. The chain links TRBV6-1 to TRBJ2-1; D not resolved. CDR3 size: 13 residues. Germline values: CDR1 MNHNS, CDR2 SASEGT. Trimming removed 6 bases from V and 6 bases from J, with 12 bases in between. The CDR3 nucleotides read TGTGCCAGCAGGCCCCTCAACTTCAATGAGCAGTTCTTC. Its translation: CASRPLNFNEQFF.

The chain has TRBV11-2 and TRBJ2-3; D is perhaps TRBD1 (5 bases). The CDR3 length is 15 residues. Trimming cost V 2 bases and J 7 bases, with 16 bases left between them. CDR1 is SGHAT and CDR2 is FQNNGV in the germline V gene. The chain's CDR3 is CASSLMGRVENTQYF. Here the CDR3 DNA reads TGTGCCAGCAGCTTAATGGGCAGGGTTGAAAATACGCAGTATTTT.

This clonotype was counted ten times or more. The CDR3 sequence is CASSRGQNTGELFF. The CDR3 DNA is TGCGCCAGCAGCCGGGGACAGAACACCGGGGAGCTGTTTTTT. This chain connects TRBV5-1 to TRBJ2-2; D might be TRBD1 (6 bases). Germline CDR1 and CDR2: SGHRS and YFSETQ. V shed 4 bases and J shed 1 base, with 8 bases lying between them. The CDR3 is made up of 14 amino acids.

This clonotype was seen once. The CDR3 DNA is TGTGCCAGCAGCTTAAGAGGACTAGCGGGGAGCTCCTACGAGCAGTACTTC. As protein: CASSLRGLAGSSYEQYF. The V gene is TRBV7-2, the J gene TRBJ2-7; 12 bases are shared with TRBD2. Germline V gene data show CDR1 as SGHTA and CDR2 as FQGNSA. With V trimmed by 2 bases and J by 0 bases, 5 bases remained unmatched. This CDR3 has 17 residues.

CDR3 nucleotide sequence: TGTGCCAGCAGTTACTTAGGAGGCAGGGGTCGTCATGAGCAGTTCTTC. Translated, it gives CASSYLGGRGRHEQFF. The rearrangement uses TRBV6-5 and TRBJ2-1; a weak D match, TRBD1 (6 bases). CDR1 MNHEY and CDR2 SVGAGI come from the germline V gene. The CDR3 consists of 16 residues. Between the trimmed V and J ends, which lost 1 base and 8 bases, there was a span of 18 bases.

The chain combines TRBV12-3 or TRBV12-4 with TRBJ2-5; a weak D match, TRBD2 (6 bases). Trimming cost V 4 bases and J 1 base, with 10 bases left between them. CDR3 length: 14 amino acids. CDR3 in DNA: TGTGCCAGCAGTTGGGGGGTGGCCCAAGAGACCCAGTACTTC. Its protein is CASSWGVAQETQYF.

This clonotype came up a few times. The rearrangement uses TRBV20-1 and TRBJ1-2, with D possibly being TRBD1 (6 bases). Germline lookup yields CDR1 DFQATT and CDR2 SNEGSKA (reference sequence). Trimming stripped 5 bases from V and 8 bases from J, with 12 bases between. The CDR3 spans 11 residues. CDR3 in amino acids: CSAVQGIGYTF. The CDR3 bases are TGCAGTGCTGTACAGGGTATAGGCTACACCTTC.

This clonotype was detected many times. CDR3 loop: CASSLGTVDGAYEQYF. The CDR3 coding sequence is TGTGCCAGCAGTTTAGGAACCGTAGACGGAGCCTACGAGCAGTACTTC. This sequence joins TRBV12-3 or TRBV12-4 and TRBJ2-7; D remains ambiguous. This CDR3 is built from 16 residues. The V end lost 1 base, the J end lost 2 bases, and 15 bases lay between the germline ends.

The table lists this clonotype with a few counts. CDR3 DNA sequence: TGTGCTAGTGGTTCACTAGCGGGGGGGTTGAAGACCCAGTACTTC. It specifies CASGSLAGGLKTQYF. This rearrangement joins TRBV12-5 to TRBJ2-5; 13 bases are a match to TRBD2. The V and J ends lost 4 bases and 6 bases, in that order; junction bases with no gene match: 5. CDR3 length: 15 amino acids. The germline gives CDR1 LGHNT, CDR2 FRNRAP.

This clonotype appeared a few times. The CDR3 loop is CASSQGGPGGTQYF. The DNA of the CDR3 is TGTGCCAGCAGCCAGGGGGGGCCAGGAGGTACGCAGTATTTT. The V call is TRBV13, the J call TRBJ2-3; D is perhaps TRBD1 or TRBD2 (7 bases each). This CDR3 comprises 14 residues. Per germline, CDR1 PRHDT and CDR2 FYEKMQ (reference sequence). The V gene lost 5 bases and the J gene lost 8 bases, with 17 bases spanning the gap.

The chain links TRBV12-3 or TRBV12-4 to TRBJ2-3; TRBD1 is a possible D gene (6 bases). The CDR3 is 15 amino acids. Between the trimmed V and J ends, which lost 6 bases and 0 bases, there was a span of 13 bases. The CDR3 DNA is TGTGCCAGCAGCCACGGGACAACTAGCACAGATACGCAGTATTTT. Translated, it gives CASSHGTTSTDTQYF.

The chain carries TRBV20-1 and TRBJ2-1, with D maybe TRBD2 (5 bases). Trimming pared 1 base from V and 3 bases from J, leaving 7 bases between. Looked up from germline, CDR1 is DFQATT and CDR2 is SNEGSKA (reference sequence). The CDR3 contains 13 residues. The CDR3 region is CSARVSDYNEQFF. DNA of the CDR3: TGCAGTGCTAGAGTTAGCGACTACAATGAGCAGTTCTTC.

In its sample, this clonotype was seen many times. This sequence joins TRBV11-2 and TRBJ2-2; 9 bases fit TRBD2. CDR1 SGHAT and CDR2 FQNNGV come from the germline V gene. V shed 2 bases and J 0 bases; nucleotides not matched to a gene: 13. The length of the CDR3 is 20 residues. The CDR3 sequence is CASSLRFLAGGSTNTGELFF. In DNA form, the CDR3 reads TGTGCCAGCAGCTTAAGGTTTTTGGCGGGGGGGTCTACGAACACCGGGGAGCTGTTTTTT. The full variable domain, with the rest looked up from reference TRBV11-2 and TRBJ2-2, is EAGVAQSPRYKIIEKRQSVAFWCNPISGHATLYWYQQILGQGPKLLIQFQNNGVVDDSQLPKDRFSAERLKGVDSTLKIQPAKLEDSAVYLCASSLRFLAGGSTNTGELFFGEGSRLTVL.

In its sample, this clonotype was seen a few times. The J gene is TRBJ2-1, the V gene TRBV12-3 or TRBV12-4; 12 bases agree with TRBD2. After removal of 8 bases from V and 5 bases from J, the junction contained 1 base not matched to a gene. The CDR3 spans 13 residues. CDR3 in amino acids: CASLAGGDNEQFF. The CDR3 coding sequence is TGTGCCAGCCTAGCGGGGGGGGACAATGAGCAGTTCTTC.

This clonotype was detected only a few times. Compared with germline, one end of the junction differs, possibly owing to a read error. This chain connects TRBV12-3 or TRBV12-4 to TRBJ1-1; D gene unclear. The CDR3 extends over 13 amino acids. The chain's CDR3 is CASSLGSWGEALF. CDR3 nucleotide sequence: TGTGCCAGCAGTTTGGGGTCGTGGGGTGAAGCTCTCTTT.

This clonotype was counted only a few times. CDR3 nucleotides: TGTGCCATCAGTGAGTCGATAGGACAGGGGGCCTACGAGCAGTACTTC. Translated, it gives CAISESIGQGAYEQYF. This chain connects TRBV10-3 to TRBJ2-7, with 10 bases aligning to TRBD1. Germline CDR1 and CDR2: ENHRY and SYGVKD. The CDR3 has 16 residues. J was trimmed by 2 bases and V by 0 bases; bases with no gene match: 4.

This sequence joins TRBV10-3 and TRBJ2-1; 7 bases are shared with TRBD2. The V and J ends lost 6 bases and 5 bases, in that order; junction bases with no gene match: 1. The V gene's germline CDR1 is ENHRY and CDR2 SYGVKD. This CDR3 has 12 amino acids. CDR3 coding DNA: TGTGCCATCAGGGGAGGGGACAATGAGCAGTTCTTC. The encoded protein is CAIRGGDNEQFF.

This clonotype was seen a handful of times. V and J are TRBV4-2 and TRBJ1-3; D remains unclear. The CDR3 loop spans 15 amino acids. Trimming removed 3 bases at V and 0 bases at J, with 9 bases between. Germline V gives CDR1 LGHNA, CDR2 YNFKEQ. The CDR3 coding sequence is TGTGCCAGCAGCCACACGGACCGCTCTGGAAACACCATATATTTT. It codes for CASSHTDRSGNTIYF.

The chain recombines TRBV19 with TRBJ2-7; no definite D call. This CDR3 spans 14 amino acids. The germline gives CDR1 LNHDA, CDR2 SQIVND (reference sequence). The V gene lost 1 base and the J gene lost 2 bases, with 9 bases spanning the gap. The CDR3: CASSIGAVTYEQYF. CDR3 DNA sequence: TGTGCCAGTAGTATAGGGGCCGTCACCTACGAGCAGTACTTC.

V gene TRBV12-3 or TRBV12-4 combines with J gene TRBJ2-7; TRBD2 aligns across 7 bases. V dropped 2 bases and J dropped 6; count of bases not matched to a gene: 7. The CDR3 covers 14 residues. CDR3 sequence reads: CASSLSDRGGEQYF. In DNA form, the CDR3 reads TGTGCCAGCAGTTTATCCGACCGCGGGGGCGAGCAGTACTTC.

There are a few counts of this clonotype. The chain's CDR3 is CASSRDGTRRYF. DNA of the CDR3: TGTGCCAGCAGCCGCGATGGGACGCGGAGGTACTTC. V and J are TRBV6-5 and TRBJ2-7; either TRBD1 or TRBD2 may supply D (5 bases each). V lost 6 bases, J lost 12 bases, and 18 bases lay in between. The germline V gene encodes CDR1 MNHEY and CDR2 SVGAGI. The CDR3 is made up of 12 amino acids.

This clonotype was seen a handful of times. The chain links TRBV5-1 to TRBJ2-2, with D perhaps matching TRBD2 (5 bases). Trimming shortened V by 4 bases and J by 10 bases, and 23 bases separated the two germline ends. The CDR3 has 16 residues. The germline V gene has CDR1 SGHRS and CDR2 YFSETQ. The CDR3 sequence: CASSQFGSYAGEELFF. CDR3 DNA sequence: TGCGCCAGCAGCCAATTCGGATCATACGCCGGGGAGGAGCTGTTTTTT.

This clonotype appeared a few times. The V gene is TRBV6-5, the J gene TRBJ2-7, with 9 bases fitting TRBD1. Germline-derived CDR1 and CDR2 are MNHEY and SVGAGI. The CDR3 is 16 residues long. With 0 bases clipped from V and 7 bases from J, the junction kept 10 bases outside the gene matches. CDR3 protein: CASSYSKWDRVGEQYF. The CDR3, as DNA: TGTGCCAGCAGTTACTCGAAGTGGGACAGGGTCGGGGAGCAGTACTTC.

V gene TRBV12-3 or TRBV12-4 combines with J gene TRBJ1-2; unclear D gene. Between the trimmed V and J ends, which lost 8 bases and 8 bases, there was a span of 12 bases. This CDR3 contains 11 residues. CDR3 in amino acids: CASGVTGGYTF. The DNA of the CDR3 is TGTGCCAGCGGGGTAACCGGCGGCTACACCTTC.

This clonotype was counted between two and nine times. Germline is not matched at one junction end, which may reflect a read error. For the CDR3, the DNA is TGCGTGGTCGGTTGGAGCAAAAACATTCAGTACTTC. Amino acid sequence: CVVGWSKNIQYF. This chain uses TRBV12-3 or TRBV12-4 with TRBJ2-4; no firm D call. This CDR3 has 12 residues.

This clonotype was observed a handful of times. The chain uses TRBV7-2 and TRBJ1-2, with a possible D match to TRBD1 (5 bases). V lost 1 base and J 7 bases, leaving 19 bases between the germline ends. The V gene's germline CDR1 is SGHTA and CDR2 FQGNSA. The CDR3 sequence is 16 residues long. CDR3 DNA: TGTGCCAGCAGCTTAGTCGGGAAGGGACCTATGCGTGGCTACACCTTC. It specifies CASSLVGKGPMRGYTF.